One and the same sample provided the 31 T cell receptor beta chains below, sequenced in a study of regulatory T cells in long-lasting Graves disease. The TCR beta library used iRepertoire HTBI primers with Arm-PCR amplification of CDR3. A single record per CDR3 protein comes from TCRdb applying MiXCR to the multiplex PCR reads. This sample has fewer than 600,000 distinct CDR3 sequences; under 25% occur once, and the top ten carry approximately 14%. Documented time point: persistent/refractory GD, antithyroid drugs over 5 years with positive TRAb. PBMC-extracted RNA yielded the TCR library. Sequencing used peripheral blood mononuclear cells (PBMCs), obtained when the disease was refractory, from a patient treated with antithyroid drugs. The receptors come from a female donor with Graves disease.

This clonotype was detected many times. The V call is TRBV6-5, the J call TRBJ2-7; D possibly matches TRBD1 or TRBD2 (6 bases each). The CDR3 totals 17 residues. Germline CDR1 and CDR2: MNHEY and SVGAGI. Trimming removed 0 bases from V and 1 base from J, with 16 bases in between. In DNA form, the CDR3 reads TGTGCCAGCAGTTACTCGAAGATGGGGGGCGAATCCTACGAGCAGTACTTC. It codes for CASSYSKMGGESYEQYF.

For this clonotype: One base separates it from a far larger clone, so it is likely a read error. The rearrangement links TRBV6-2 or TRBV6-3 to TRBJ1-5; D gene ambiguous. Germline V CDR1 and CDR2: MNHEY, SVGEGT. The CDR3 totals 14 residues. Trimming stripped 6 bases from V and 3 bases from J, with 12 bases between. The DNA of the CDR3 is TGTGCCAGCAGGCGACTGGGAAACAATCAGCCCCAGCATTTT. This gives the protein CASRRLGNNQPQHF.

This clonotype was counted at least ten times. The rearrangement uses TRBV12-3 or TRBV12-4 and TRBJ1-5, with 11 nucleotides matching TRBD1. This CDR3 spans 18 amino acids. J lost 2 bases, V lost 6 bases, and 12 bases had no gene match. CDR3 DNA sequence: TGTGCCAGCAGCTACCGGGACAGGGGGTACGCGGGCAATCAGCCCCAGCATTTT. It is translated as CASSYRDRGYAGNQPQHF.

This clonotype has a count of ten or more. The chain uses TRBV2 and TRBJ1-5, with 7 bases that match TRBD1. The J segment lost 2 bases and the V segment lost 5 bases, leaving 6 bases of the junction unmatched. The length of the CDR3 is 15 residues. Germline V lookup: CDR1 SNHLY, CDR2 FYNNEI. The CDR3 is CASSSQGGGNQPQHF. The CDR3, as DNA: TGTGCCAGCAGTAGTCAGGGGGGGGGCAATCAGCCCCAGCATTTT.

This sequence joins TRBV14 and TRBJ1-3; D perhaps matches TRBD1 (5 bases). The CDR3 sequence is 19 residues long. Trimming stripped 0 bases from V and 4 bases from J, with 22 bases between. The germline CDR1 and CDR2 sequences are SGHDN and FVKESK. CDR3 loop: CASSQEFRDGAYPGNTIYF. CDR3 DNA sequence: TGTGCCAGCAGCCAAGAGTTCCGGGACGGAGCCTACCCCGGAAACACCATATATTTT.

The chain uses TRBV27 and TRBJ1-5; 8 bases are shared with TRBD1. CDR3 length: 13 residues. Trimming cost V 6 bases and J 5 bases; bases outside gene matches: 3. CDR1 MNHEY and CDR2 SMNVEV come from the germline V gene (reference sequence). This chain's CDR3 is CASRKTGDQPQHF. The CDR3 nucleotides read TGTGCCAGCAGGAAGACAGGGGATCAGCCCCAGCATTTT.

Ten or more counts support this clonotype. This chain links TRBV12-3 or TRBV12-4 with TRBJ2-5; no firm D call. The germline V and J ends were trimmed by 5 bases and 3 bases, with 13 bases remaining between them. The CDR3 spans 14 residues. CDR3 nucleotide sequence: TGTGCCAGCAGTCGTGGACGTATAGAAGAGACCCAGTACTTC. Residues: CASSRGRIEETQYF.

The chain has TRBV6-4 and TRBJ2-7; TRBD1 matches at 9 bases. Germline V gives CDR1 MRHNA, CDR2 SNTAGT. The ends lost 5 bases at V and 5 bases at J; junction bases unmatched: 10. This CDR3 is built from 15 residues. CDR3 in DNA: TGTGCCAGCAGTTACCGGGGGACAGGGTTGCACGAGCAGTACTTC. Residues: CASSYRGTGLHEQYF.

This clonotype occurred many times. This rearrangement joins TRBV7-3 to TRBJ1-2; D is unresolved. Trimming took off 3 bases at V and 7 bases at J, with 9 bases between the two ends. Germline loops: CDR1 SGHTA, CDR2 FQGTGA. The CDR3 loop spans 12 amino acids. CDR3 in amino acids: CASSFGDSGYTF. For the CDR3, the DNA is TGTGCCAGCAGCTTCGGGGATAGTGGCTACACCTTC.

To note about this clonotype: A single base is all that separates this from a far larger clone, so a read error is likely. The chain recombines TRBV7-3 with TRBJ1-1; D remains unclear. The length of the CDR3 is 13 residues. Germline assignment: CDR1 SGHTA and CDR2 FQGTGA. CDR3 DNA: TGTGCCGGCAGCTCCCAGATGAACACTGAAGCTTTCTTT. It encodes CAGSSQMNTEAFF. Using reference TRBV7-3 and TRBJ1-1 for the parts outside the CDR3, the full variable domain is GAGVSQTPSNKVTEKGKYVELRCDPISGHTALYWYRQSLGQGPEFLIYFQGTGAADDSGLPNDRFFAVRPEGSVSTLKIQRTERGDSAVYLCAGSSQMNTEAFFGQGTRLTVV.

This clonotype came up a few times. This chain connects TRBV19 to TRBJ2-2; D is uncertain. The CDR3 totals 14 residues. The V end was cut by 7 bases, the J end by 5 bases, with 14 bases between. Germline lookup yields CDR1 LNHDA and CDR2 SQIVND (reference sequence). This CDR3 is CASTPGHGTGELFF. The CDR3 DNA follows: TGTGCCAGTACCCCGGGTCATGGGACCGGGGAGCTGTTTTTT.

The sample holds a few counts of this clonotype. The genes are TRBV7-9 and TRBJ1-2; TRBD1 agrees at 8 bases. The CDR3 spans 14 residues. Trimming at V came to 7 bases and at J to 4 bases, leaving 8 bases not matched to a gene. CDR1 and CDR2 (germline): SEHNR, FQNEAQ (reference sequence). CDR3 sequence: CASNQGARGYGYTF. The CDR3 DNA reads as TGTGCCAGCAATCAGGGGGCGCGGGGCTATGGCTACACCTTC.

The chain employs TRBV7-9 and TRBJ2-7; 7 bases fit TRBD1. J gave up 7 bases and V 3 bases, and 6 bases lay outside the gene matches. This CDR3 is 13 amino acids long. Per the germline V gene, CDR1 is SEHNR and CDR2 is FQNEAQ (reference sequence). CDR3 sequence reads: CASSFDRVEEQYF. The CDR3 DNA reads as TGTGCCAGCAGCTTCGACAGGGTGGAGGAGCAGTACTTC.

This clonotype was seen repeatedly, ten times or more. The chain links TRBV2 to TRBJ1-1, with 8 bases that match TRBD1. The CDR3 has 13 residues. V was pared by 7 bases and J by 1 base, with 2 bases of the junction left unmatched. Germline CDR1 and CDR2: SNHLY and FYNNEI. The CDR3 here is CASTGQGNTEAFF. The DNA for the CDR3 is TGTGCCAGCACCGGACAGGGGAACACTGAAGCTTTCTTT.

This clonotype appeared a few times. This sequence joins TRBV7-3 and TRBJ2-5, with D perhaps being TRBD1 or TRBD2 (6 bases each). CDR3 length equals 14 residues. Germline V CDR1 and CDR2: SGHTA, FQGTGA. V dropped 4 bases and J dropped 5 bases, with 14 bases sitting between them. Written as DNA, the CDR3 is TGTGCCAGCAGCTCCTTAGGGGGGCCGGAGACCCAGTACTTC. Residues: CASSSLGGPETQYF.

This clonotype appeared many times. J is TRBJ1-1 and V is TRBV6-5; D unresolved. V was clipped by 2 bases and J by 4 bases, with 11 bases between them. Germline lookup yields CDR1 MNHEY and CDR2 SVGAGI. This CDR3 comprises 14 residues. CDR3 loop: CASSYNLPGTEAFF. CDR3 DNA sequence: TGTGCCAGCAGTTACAACTTACCGGGCACTGAAGCTTTCTTT.

This clonotype was observed a few times. The genes are TRBV19 and TRBJ2-7; 10 bases map to TRBD1. This CDR3 has 15 residues. The J segment lost 5 bases and the V segment lost 5 bases, leaving 9 bases of the junction unmatched. Per germline, CDR1 LNHDA and CDR2 SQIVND (reference sequence). The CDR3 bases are TGTGCCAGTAGTTTTCAAGGACAGGGGGTGGACGAGCAGTACTTC. As protein: CASSFQGQGVDEQYF.

The V call is TRBV18, the J call TRBJ2-4; 8 bases map to TRBD1. This CDR3 has 17 residues. With 0 bases clipped from V and 3 bases from J, the junction kept 7 bases outside the gene matches. Germline V gene sequence: CDR1 KGHSH, CDR2 LQKENI. CDR3 DNA: TGTGCCAGCTCACCACCGAAAACAGGGGGAATCAAAAACATTCAGTACTTC. Protein sequence: CASSPPKTGGIKNIQYF.

This clonotype was observed many times. This rearrangement joins TRBV28 to TRBJ1-2, with D possibly TRBD1 on 6 matching bases. Germline assignment: CDR1 MDHEN and CDR2 SYDVKM. The CDR3 length is 15 residues. Trimming took off 5 bases at V and 7 bases at J, with 20 bases between the two ends. Written as DNA, the CDR3 is TGTGCCAGCAGTCTATACAGCGGACAGACGGGTGGCTACACCTTC. It translates to CASSLYSGQTGGYTF.

The gene calls are TRBV29-1 and TRBJ1-1; the D is unclear. Germline CDR1 reads SQVTM; CDR2 reads ANQGSEA. The CDR3 length is 12 residues. The CDR3 DNA reads TGCACACGGACCCAGCAGGACACTGAAGCTTTCTTT. As protein: CTRTQQDTEAFF.

The chain uses TRBV7-8 and TRBJ2-3; 7 positions match TRBD1. V gave up 1 base and J gave up 5 bases; unmatched junction bases: 0. Germline CDR1 SGHVS, CDR2 FQNEAQ. The CDR3 length is 13 residues. CDR3 region: CASSLDRGDTQYF. In nucleotides, the CDR3 is TGTGCCAGCAGCTTAGACAGGGGAGATACGCAGTATTTT.

This clonotype has a count of ten or more. The rearrangement uses TRBV27 and TRBJ2-5; the D gene could be TRBD1 or TRBD2 (5 bases each). V shed 6 bases and J shed 4 bases, with 12 bases lying between them. The length of the CDR3 is 13 residues. The germline V gene encodes CDR1 MNHEY and CDR2 SMNVEV (reference sequence). The chain's CDR3 is CASRNWDGETQYF. DNA of the CDR3: TGTGCCAGCAGAAACTGGGACGGAGAGACCCAGTACTTC.

This clonotype was picked up many times. The chain combines TRBV6-1 with TRBJ1-5; a possible D gene is TRBD1 (5 bases). V lost 6 bases and J 6 bases, leaving 15 bases between the germline ends. The CDR3 is made up of 14 amino acids. The germline gives CDR1 MNHNS, CDR2 SASEGT. CDR3 protein: CASSPGSWGQPQHF. The DNA for the CDR3 is TGTGCCAGCAGCCCAGGGTCGTGGGGTCAGCCCCAGCATTTT.

Comment on this clonotype: A much larger clone is a single base away; this may be a read error. The genes are TRBV6-2 or TRBV6-3 and TRBJ1-2; tentatively, D is TRBD1 (5 bases). Germline V gives CDR1 MNHEY, CDR2 SVGEGT. V lost 5 bases, J lost 9 bases, and 22 bases lay in between. CDR3 length equals 15 residues. The CDR3 DNA follows: TGTGCCAGCAGTGTACCGGGACTGGGCTCTATGAGCTACACCTTC. Its protein is CASSVPGLGSMSYTF.

This clonotype was seen ten or more times. J is TRBJ1-1 and V is TRBV12-3 or TRBV12-4; 7 bases fit TRBD1. This CDR3 has 15 residues. The V segment lost 6 bases and the J segment 1 base; nucleotides outside the gene matches: 8. The DNA for the CDR3 is TGTGCCAGCAGCTCGACAGGGAGAGGGAACACTGAAGCTTTCTTT. Translated: CASSSTGRGNTEAFF.

The rearrangement links TRBV2 to TRBJ2-2, with D perhaps being TRBD1 or TRBD2 (7 bases each). This CDR3 contains 14 residues. Per the germline V gene, CDR1 is SNHLY and CDR2 is FYNNEI. The ends were cut back, 5 bases at V and 6 bases at J, with 13 bases in the middle. In nucleotides, the CDR3 is TGTGCCAGCAGTAGACAGGGAGGGGCCGGGGAGCTGTTTTTT. Translating gives CASSRQGGAGELFF.

This clonotype has a handful of counts. The chain joins TRBV7-9 to TRBJ1-3; maybe TRBD1 (6 bases). V gave up 0 bases and J gave up 2 bases, with 8 bases separating them. Germline V gives CDR1 SEHNR, CDR2 FQNEAQ (reference sequence). CDR3 length: 15 residues. The CDR3 bases are TGTGCCAGCAGCTTAGCGGAGGGGGCTGGAAACACCATATATTTT. Encoded protein: CASSLAEGAGNTIYF.

The count of this clonotype is one. This may be a read error: a much more frequent sequence differs by one nucleotide. The rearrangement links TRBV28 to TRBJ1-6; TRBD1 is a possible D gene (6 bases). There are 14 residues in the CDR3. In germline, CDR1 is MDHEN, CDR2 SYDVKM. CDR3 bases: TGTGCCAGCACCGACAGGACCAGCCCTTCACCCCTCCGCTTT. Its translation: CASTDRTSPSPLRF.

The chain combines TRBV9 with TRBJ2-3; 8 bases are a match to TRBD2. Germline V gene lookup returns CDR1 SGDLS and CDR2 YYNGEE. The CDR3 has 15 amino acids. J lost 0 bases, V lost 4 bases, and 4 bases had no gene match. CDR3 residues: CASSTGGASTDTQYF. The CDR3 nucleotides read TGTGCCAGCAGCACGGGGGGGGCTAGCACAGATACGCAGTATTTT.

In this sample, this clonotype turned up many times. The chain carries TRBV28 and TRBJ2-7; 7 bases are shared with TRBD1. V shed 3 bases and J 4 bases; nucleotides not matched to a gene: 3. The CDR3 covers 13 residues. Looked up from germline, CDR1 is MDHEN and CDR2 is SYDVKM. CDR3 loop: CASSFSRGYEQYF. The CDR3 DNA reads TGTGCCAGCAGTTTCTCCAGGGGGTACGAGCAGTACTTC.

This clonotype was found many times. The rearrangement joins TRBV7-3 to TRBJ2-7; a possible D gene is TRBD1 (6 bases). Looked up from germline, CDR1 is SGHTA and CDR2 is FQGTGA. The CDR3 runs to 15 residues. The ends were cut back, 1 base at V and 2 bases at J, with 12 bases in the middle. The CDR3 bases are TGTGCCAGCAGCTTAAATCGGCAGGGGACCTACGAGCAGTACTTC. Translation: CASSLNRQGTYEQYF.